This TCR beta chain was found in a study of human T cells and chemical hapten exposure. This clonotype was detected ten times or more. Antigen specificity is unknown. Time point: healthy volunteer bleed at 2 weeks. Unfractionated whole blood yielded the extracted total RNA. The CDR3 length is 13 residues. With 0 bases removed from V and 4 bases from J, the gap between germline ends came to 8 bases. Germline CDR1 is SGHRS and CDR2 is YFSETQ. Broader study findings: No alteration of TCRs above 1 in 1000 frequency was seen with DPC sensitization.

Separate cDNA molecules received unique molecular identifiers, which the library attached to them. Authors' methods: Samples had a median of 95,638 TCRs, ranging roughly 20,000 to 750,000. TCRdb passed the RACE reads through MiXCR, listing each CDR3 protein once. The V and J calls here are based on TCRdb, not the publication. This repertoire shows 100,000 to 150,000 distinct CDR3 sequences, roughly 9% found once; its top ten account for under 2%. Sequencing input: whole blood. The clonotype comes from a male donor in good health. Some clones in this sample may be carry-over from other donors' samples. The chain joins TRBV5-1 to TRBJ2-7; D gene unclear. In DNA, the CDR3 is TGCGCCAGCAGCTTGGGTGCAGTTTACGAGCAGTACTTC. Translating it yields CASSLGAVYEQYF.